One and the same sample provided the 17 T cell receptor beta chains below, sequenced in a study of T cell responses to AZD1222 COVID-19 vaccine. Assay: immunoSEQ multiplex PCR; the TCRdb copy retains only in-frame clones and omits some. The sample has more than 150,000 clones, almost 95% seen once. The material sequenced was peripheral blood, taken on day 0 of AZD1222 vaccination. Receptor source: an adult in good health.

The chain recombines TRBV2 with TRBJ2-7; a weak D match, TRBD1 (7 bases). Germline CDR1 reads SNHLY; CDR2 reads FYNNEI. The V gene lost 8 bases and the J gene lost 3 bases, with 14 bases spanning the gap. The CDR3 consists of 13 residues. CDR3 sequence reads: CASGGTVNYEQYF. The CDR3 DNA is TGTGCCAGCGGGGGGACAGTTAACTACGAGCAGTACTTC.

The chain couples TRBV24-1 to TRBJ2-5; 7 bases fit TRBD2. V lost 7 bases and J lost 0; bases outside the gene matches: 4. CDR1 is KGHDR, CDR2 SFDVKD, per germline. CDR3 size: 14 residues. The CDR3 coding sequence is TGTGCCACCAGCGGGGGAGGGTACCAAGAGACCCAGTACTTC. Translation: CATSGGGYQETQYF.

This clone was counted a few times. The chain recombines TRBV7-8 with TRBJ2-2; D is ambiguous. The CDR3 totals 13 residues. Germline-derived CDR1 and CDR2 are SGHVS and FQNEAQ. V was trimmed by 6 bases and J by 2 bases, leaving 7 bases between them. The CDR3 sequence: CASSAVNTGELFF. The CDR3, as DNA: TGTGCCAGCAGTGCTGTAAACACCGGGGAGCTGTTTTTT.

The chain employs TRBV6-5 and TRBJ2-1; D may be TRBD1 (6 bases). V lost 9 bases and J 7 bases, leaving 19 bases between the germline ends. This CDR3 spans 14 amino acids. From germline, CDR1 is MNHEY and CDR2 SVGAGI. The CDR3 sequence: CASWAGTLRNEQFF. CDR3 in DNA: TGTGCCAGTTGGGCCGGGACACTAAGGAATGAGCAGTTCTTC.

This chain joins TRBV6-5 and TRBJ1-1; unclear D gene. Germline CDR1 reads MNHEY; CDR2 reads SVGAGI. This CDR3 contains 13 residues. The V end was cut by 3 bases, the J end by 4 bases, with 9 bases between. CDR3 DNA: TGTGCCAGCAGTTATAGGGTTTCCACTGAAGCTTTCTTT. Encoded protein: CASSYRVSTEAFF.

The chain combines TRBV30 with TRBJ1-1, with D possibly TRBD1 on 5 matching bases. The CDR3 is 10 amino acids. Germline V CDR1 and CDR2: GTSNPN, SVGIG (reference sequence). Trimming pared 3 bases from V and 10 bases from J, leaving 9 bases between. CDR3 residues: CAWRTVTAFF. CDR3 nucleotide sequence: TGTGCCTGGAGGACAGTAACAGCTTTCTTT.

The chain is built from TRBV7-2 and TRBJ2-5; D is perhaps TRBD2 (6 bases). The CDR3 contains 18 residues. Germline assignment: CDR1 SGHTA and CDR2 FQGNSA. Trimming shortened V by 1 base and J by 1 base, and 19 bases separated the two germline ends. The CDR3 nucleotides read TGTGCCAGCAGCTTAGTTTCTAGCGTAGGAGGGCTCCAAGAGACCCAGTACTTC. The encoded protein is CASSLVSSVGGLQETQYF.

The CDR3 sequence is CASSDLGQGEGYTF. DNA for the CDR3: TGTGCCAGCAGTGACCTGGGGCAGGGGGAAGGCTACACCTTC. V and J are TRBV6-1 and TRBJ1-2; TRBD1 matches at 7 bases. Germline V gene sequence: CDR1 MNHNS, CDR2 SASEGT. The J segment lost 8 bases and the V segment lost 3 bases, leaving 9 bases of the junction unmatched. The CDR3 sequence is 14 residues long.

Points on this clone: Its ends do not fully match the called genes, so a read error is possible. The chain couples TRBV27 to TRBJ2-3; 8 bases map to TRBD1. This CDR3 is 13 amino acids long. Germline-derived CDR1 and CDR2 are MNHEY and SMNVEV (reference sequence). CDR3 sequence reads: CASSLSGQGAGIF. In DNA form, the CDR3 reads TGTGCCAGCAGTTTAAGCGGGCAGGGGGCTGGAATTTTT.

The chain recombines TRBV27 with TRBJ2-7; 7 bases agree with TRBD1. After removal of 0 bases from V and 7 bases from J, the junction contained 9 bases not matched to a gene. The CDR3 extends over 15 amino acids. In germline, CDR1 is MNHEY, CDR2 SMNVEV (reference sequence). CDR3 sequence: CASSLSTGTAGEQYF. The CDR3 DNA reads as TGTGCCAGCAGTTTATCAACCGGGACAGCAGGAGAGCAGTACTTC.

The V gene is TRBV23-1, the J gene TRBJ2-7; D possibly corresponds to TRBD1 (5 bases). TRBV23-1 is known as an ORF, though its function is uncertain. V lost 2 bases, J lost 6 bases, and 11 bases lay in between. The CDR3 totals 13 residues. The CDR3 region has the DNA TGCGCCAGCAGTCAACGGCAGGGTGGCGAGCAGTACTTC. Protein sequence: CASSQRQGGEQYF.

The chain links TRBV4-1 to TRBJ2-4; D is uncertain. The CDR3 covers 11 residues. Trimming removed 0 bases at V and 9 bases at J, with 3 bases between. Germline CDR1 MGHRA, CDR2 YSYEKL. CDR3 region: CASSQEGIQYF. CDR3 nucleotides: TGCGCCAGCAGCCAAGAAGGCATTCAGTACTTC.

The chain carries TRBV5-1 and TRBJ2-7, with TRBD1 identical over 7 bases. The ends lost 0 bases at V and 2 bases at J; junction bases unmatched: 5. This CDR3 comprises 15 residues. Per germline, CDR1 SGHRS and CDR2 YFSETQ. The CDR3 spells CASSLGQGNPYEQYF. DNA for the CDR3: TGCGCCAGCAGCTTGGGACAGGGTAATCCCTACGAGCAGTACTTC.

V and J are TRBV24-1 and TRBJ2-2, with unresolved D. Germline V gene lookup returns CDR1 KGHDR and CDR2 SFDVKD. The CDR3 is 14 amino acids. Trimming left V 2 bases short and J 6 bases short, with 9 bases between. CDR3 in DNA: TGTGCCACCAGTGATTCGCTGGGCGCCGGGGAGCTGTTTTTT. This codes for CATSDSLGAGELFF.

In this sample, this clone turned up a few times. V usage is TRBV7-9 and J usage is TRBJ1-4; D unclear. Per the germline V gene, CDR1 is SEHNR and CDR2 is FQNEAQ (reference sequence). Trimming removed 2 bases at V and 0 bases at J, with 7 bases between. The CDR3 totals 15 residues. CDR3 in amino acids: CASSLREATNEKLFF. The CDR3 DNA is TGTGCCAGCAGCTTACGGGAGGCAACTAATGAAAAACTGTTTTTT.

The chain joins TRBV6-5 to TRBJ2-7; D is uncertain. There are 15 residues in the CDR3. V was cut by 4 bases and J by 4 bases, with 17 bases left in between. CDR1 is MNHEY and CDR2 is SVGAGI in the germline V gene. For the CDR3, the DNA is TGTGCCAGCAGTTTTGGGCGGCAGCCCCATTACGAGCAGTACTTC. Amino acids: CASSFGRQPHYEQYF.

V and J are TRBV11-2 and TRBJ2-3; tentatively, D is TRBD1 (5 bases). With 5 bases removed from V and 1 base from J, the gap between germline ends came to 16 bases. There are 16 residues in the CDR3. Germline assignment: CDR1 SGHAT and CDR2 FQNNGV. CDR3 in DNA: TGTGCCAGCAGCCTCCACACAGGATCGGGCACAGATACGCAGTATTTT. Amino acids: CASSLHTGSGTDTQYF.